This TCR beta chain was observed in a study of PD-1 blockade in classical Hodgkin lymphoma. Study results and caveats: Significant TCR diversity gains by C4D1 occurred in CD4+ but not CD8+ cells. Sources of repertoire differences remain undefined, possibly disease activity or prior therapy.

Comments on this clone: As yet, its antigen is unknown.

Method: immunoSEQ multiplex PCR; TCRdb's copy keeps in-frame clones and lacks some. The sample yields about 85,000 clones, 90% seen once. Time point of the sample: cycle 4 day 1 (C4D1), after more than 5 weeks of nivolumab. After autologous stem cell transplantation all patients relapsed, and prior brentuximab vedotin exposure differed between cohorts. The V gene's germline CDR1 is SNHLY and CDR2 FYNNEI. V was pared by 6 bases and J by 2 bases, with 7 bases of the junction left unmatched. The CDR3 totals 16 residues. This clonotype was obtained from a human donor with classical Hodgkin lymphoma. The gene calls are TRBV2 and TRBJ2-3, with 11 nucleotides matching TRBD2. The source material was peripheral blood mononuclear cells (PBMCs), sampled before the fourth cycle of nivolumab. Written as DNA, the CDR3 is TGTGCCAGCAGGACTAGCGGGGTTGGCCTCACAGATACGCAGTATTTT. This codes for CASRTSGVGLTDTQYF.